The source of this T cell receptor (beta chain) is a study of Graves' ophthalmopathy and Graves' hyperthyroidism. Overall study context: Prior to any treatment, peripheral blood was collected at the time of initial diagnosis. Overall study findings and caveats: Blood was where most expanded thyroid clonotypes above 0.001 frequency also turned up.

The CDR3 consists of 12 residues. Germline CDR1 and CDR2: SGHDN and FVKESK. V gave up 8 bases and J gave up 11 bases, with 18 bases separating them. In donors with ophthalmopathy, activity was moderate-to-severe, with CAS ≥3, NOSPECS ≥4 and duration under 3 months. As diagnostic evidence, clinical symptoms, serum thyroxine, TRAb, thyroid ultrasound and orbital computed tomography were relied upon. From RNA, the CDR3 regions of TCR beta chains were amplified and sequenced. RT-PCR was first run with HTBI primers, then multiplex PCR in a second round. One entry per CDR3 protein, called by TCRdb with MiXCR from the multiplex PCR reads. The data hold over 650,000 distinct CDR3 sequences, with approximately 39% observed a single time. This clonotype was detected a few times. Its cognate antigen is unknown.

Sequenced material: peripheral blood. This clonotype originated in an adult man with Graves' ophthalmopathy. This chain uses TRBV14 with TRBJ1-1, with D perhaps TRBD1 (5 bases). The CDR3 reads CASSPWGEEAFF. For the CDR3, the DNA is TGTGCCAGCTCACCATGGGGGGAGGAGGCTTTCTTT.